This T cell receptor (beta chain) was recorded in a study of a mutant IDH1 vaccine in newly diagnosed glioma. Study summary: Sex distribution of treated patients was around 62% male and roughly 40% female; mean age was around 42 years. Every participant had undergone radiotherapy, temozolomide, or both before, and most underwent both.

Sequencing used immunoSEQ multiplex PCR; TCRdb keeps in-frame clones, though not all of them. The sample contains around 88,000 clones, around 77% of which appear only once. Notes on this clone: Its specificity is unknown.

CDR1 is SGHTA and CDR2 is FQGNSA in the germline V gene. J lost 0 bases, V lost 1 base, and 5 bases had no gene match. This CDR3 is 17 amino acids long. Study observations and caveats: Detectable vaccine-induced immune responses arose in about 92% of patients.

Regarding time point: baseline, week 1 (first vaccination visit). Treatment indicated: pre-vaccination baseline after standard-of-care therapy. Each of the donors came in with new WHO grade 3 or 4 astrocytomas that were IDH1-mutant and ATRX-lost. V and J are TRBV7-2 and TRBJ2-7; 11 nucleotides agree with TRBD2. This receptor was obtained from a man between 40 and 49 years old with glioma. This specimen was PBMCs, taken from a glioma patient treated with radiotherapy, temozolomide or both. The CDR3 DNA is TGTGCCAGCAGCTTAGGACTAGCGGGACCAGCCTCCTACGAGCAGTACTTC. It is translated as CASSLGLAGPASYEQYF.